These 27 T cell receptor beta chains were sequenced from one sample in a study of blood T cell repertoires in COVID-19. Assay: immunoSEQ multiplex PCR; the TCRdb copy retains only in-frame clones and omits some. The table has about 50,000 clones, 65% to 85% seen once; the top ten hold 16%. The specimen sequenced was peripheral blood. The source is a middle-aged man with acute or convalescent COVID-19.

The rearrangement links TRBV30 to TRBJ1-1; 8 bases line up with TRBD1. The V segment lost 4 bases and the J segment 2 bases; nucleotides outside the gene matches: 9. The CDR3 extends over 15 amino acids. Germline assignment: CDR1 GTSNPN and CDR2 SVGIG (reference sequence). CDR3 in amino acids: CAWKTGQGPNTEAFF. CDR3 coding DNA: TGTGCCTGGAAAACCGGACAGGGCCCCAACACTGAAGCTTTCTTT. Full variable domain (missing parts from reference TRBV30 and TRBJ1-1): SQTIHQWPATLVQPVGSPLSLECTVEGTSNPNLYWYRQAAGRGLQLLFYSVGIGQISSEVPQNLSASRPQDRQFILSSKKLLLSDSGFYLCAWKTGQGPNTEAFFGQGTRLTVV.

The V and J genes are TRBV30 and TRBJ2-7, with TRBD2 matching over 9 bases. CDR1 GTSNPN and CDR2 SVGIG come from the germline V gene (reference sequence). This CDR3 spans 14 amino acids. V shed 0 bases, J shed 7 bases, and the junction held 7 bases outside the gene matches. CDR3 in amino acids: CAWSVGLAGWEQYF. The CDR3, as DNA: TGTGCCTGGAGTGTCGGGCTAGCGGGATGGGAGCAGTACTTC.

The chain carries TRBV20-1 and TRBJ2-5; 8 nucleotides line up with TRBD2. With 3 bases clipped from V and 5 bases from J, the junction kept 14 bases outside the gene matches. CDR3 length: 16 residues. Per germline, CDR1 DFQATT and CDR2 SNEGSKA (reference sequence). The CDR3 sequence: CSASLPGSGKRETQYF. DNA for the CDR3: TGCAGTGCTAGTCTTCCAGGTAGCGGGAAAAGGGAGACCCAGTACTTC.

This sequence joins TRBV3-1 (or the pseudogene TRBV3-2) and TRBJ2-7; the D is unclear. This CDR3 has 13 residues. V was shortened by 4 bases and J by 4 bases, with 11 bases between the two germline ends. Germline V lookup: CDR1 LGHDT, CDR2 YNNKEL (reference sequence). This CDR3 is CASSPRLSYEQYF. The CDR3 DNA sequence: TGTGCCAGCAGCCCCCGACTGTCATACGAGCAGTACTTC.

The genes are TRBV6-5 and TRBJ1-2, with 9 bases aligning to TRBD1. V shed 9 bases and J 1 base; nucleotides not matched to a gene: 6. This CDR3 comprises 14 residues. In germline, CDR1 is MNHEY, CDR2 SVGAGI. This CDR3 is CASLRDRVNYGYTF. CDR3 nucleotides: TGTGCCAGTCTCCGGGACAGGGTTAACTATGGCTACACCTTC.

The chain recombines TRBV5-1 with TRBJ2-1; TRBD2 matches 11 bases. Germline-derived CDR1 and CDR2 are SGHRS and YFSETQ. Germline trimming cut 4 bases from V and 2 bases from J; bases unmatched to any gene: 2. The length of the CDR3 is 15 residues. DNA for the CDR3: TGCGCCAGCAGCGGGACTAGCGGAACCTACAATGAGCAGTTCTTC. This gives the protein CASSGTSGTYNEQFF.

V gene TRBV4-2 combines with J gene TRBJ1-4; TRBD1 agrees at 9 bases. Germline CDR1 reads LGHNA; CDR2 reads YNFKEQ. The CDR3 runs 16 residues. The V segment lost 0 bases and the J segment 8 bases; nucleotides outside the gene matches: 7. The CDR3 is CASSQEVGQGGEKLFF. CDR3 coding DNA: TGTGCCAGCAGCCAAGAAGTGGGACAGGGAGGCGAAAAACTGTTTTTT.

The chain has TRBV7-2 and TRBJ1-1, with TRBD1 as a possible D gene (6 bases). The CDR3 totals 15 residues. Germline lookup yields CDR1 SGHTA and CDR2 FQGNSA. V was pared by 5 bases and J by 1 base, with 14 bases between. The CDR3 is CASSTAGQRNTEAFF. Written as DNA, the CDR3 is TGTGCCAGCAGCACGGCTGGACAGAGGAACACTGAAGCTTTCTTT.

The genes are TRBV5-8 and TRBJ1-4, with 9 bases that match TRBD1. The V gene's germline CDR1 is SGHTS and CDR2 YDEGEE. Germline trimming cut 0 bases from V and 0 bases from J; bases unmatched to any gene: 3. This CDR3 is 17 amino acids long. This CDR3 reads CASSLGDRVSTNEKLFF. In DNA, the CDR3 is TGTGCCAGCAGCTTGGGGGACAGGGTATCAACTAATGAAAAACTGTTTTTT.

The V call is TRBV5-1, the J call TRBJ1-2, with D maybe TRBD1 (5 bases). The CDR3 covers 14 residues. V was cut by 0 bases and J by 3 bases, with 9 bases left in between. Germline CDR1 reads SGHRS; CDR2 reads YFSETQ. This CDR3 reads CASSLAGGDYGYTF. CDR3 bases: TGCGCCAGCAGCTTGGCCGGGGGGGACTATGGCTACACCTTC.

V is TRBV5-1 and J is TRBJ1-5, with TRBD1 matching over 8 bases. Germline values: CDR1 SGHRS, CDR2 YFSETQ. The CDR3 consists of 16 residues. V shed 4 bases and J 0 bases; nucleotides not matched to a gene: 6. The CDR3 DNA sequence: TGCGCCAGCAGCCTGTCGACAGGGGATAGCAATCAGCCCCAGCATTTT. Translated, it gives CASSLSTGDSNQPQHF.

The chain is built from TRBV19 and TRBJ2-4, with D possibly TRBD1 on 5 matching bases. The V end was cut by 1 base, the J end by 2 bases, with 15 bases between. The CDR3 sequence is 17 residues long. CDR1 LNHDA and CDR2 SQIVND come from the germline V gene (reference sequence). CDR3 DNA sequence: TGTGCCAGTAGTATAGGATGGCAGGGCGGTTCCAAAAACATTCAGTACTTC. Protein sequence: CASSIGWQGGSKNIQYF.

The J gene is TRBJ2-7, the V gene TRBV2; 9 bases match TRBD2. Unmatched junction bases numbered 12, after V lost 7 bases and J lost 8 bases. The CDR3 loop spans 14 amino acids. Per the germline V gene, CDR1 is SNHLY and CDR2 is FYNNEI. The CDR3 DNA reads TGTGCCAGCACTCTAGCGGGATTCCTAACCCAGCAGTACTTC. Encoded protein: CASTLAGFLTQQYF.

The genes are TRBV19 and TRBJ1-1; D uncertain. Trimming removed 2 bases at V and 1 base at J, with 8 bases between. Germline CDR1 is LNHDA and CDR2 is SQIVND (reference sequence). The CDR3 runs to 14 residues. The CDR3, as DNA: TGTGCCAGTAGTATATCAGGAAGGAACACTGAAGCTTTCTTT. It yields the protein CASSISGRNTEAFF. Together with reference TRBV19 and TRBJ1-1, the CDR3 gives the full variable domain: DGGITQSPKYLFRKEGQNVTLSCEQNLNHDAMYWYRQDPGQGLRLIYYSQIVNDFQKGDIAEGYSVSREKKESFPLTVTSAQKNPTAFYLCASSISGRNTEAFFGQGTRLTVV.

This chain uses TRBV9 with TRBJ2-7; the match to TRBD2 covers 15 bases. The germline V gene has CDR1 SGDLS and CDR2 YYNGEE. V shed 0 bases, J shed 6 bases, and the junction held 1 base outside the gene matches. The CDR3 sequence is 15 residues long. The CDR3 spells CASSVVGLAGGEQYF. CDR3 DNA sequence: TGTGCCAGCAGCGTAGTGGGACTAGCGGGAGGCGAGCAGTACTTC.

This chain connects TRBV27 to TRBJ1-1; 10 bases map to TRBD1. The CDR3 contains 13 residues. CDR1 is MNHEY, CDR2 SMNVEV, per germline (reference sequence). V lost 8 bases to trimming and J lost 12 bases; unmatched junction nucleotides: 12. The CDR3 protein is CASGNPGQGYTFF. The CDR3 DNA follows: TGTGCCAGCGGAAATCCGGGACAGGGGTATACTTTCTTT.

The V gene is TRBV19, the J gene TRBJ2-6; no clear D. The V gene lost 6 bases and the J gene lost 1 base, with 10 bases spanning the gap. Germline loops: CDR1 LNHDA, CDR2 SQIVND (reference sequence). This CDR3 contains 15 residues. The CDR3 coding sequence is TGTGCCAGTAGCCCCCAGGCATCTGGGGCCAACGTCCTGACTTTC. Translation gives CASSPQASGANVLTF.

The rearrangement joins TRBV7-9 to TRBJ1-3; D is uncertain. Germline-derived CDR1 and CDR2 are SEHNR and FQNEAQ (reference sequence). Trimming took off 7 bases at V and 2 bases at J, with 6 bases between the two ends. The CDR3 consists of 12 residues. The DNA of the CDR3 is TGTGCCAGCAACGGGGCTGGAAACACCATATATTTT. Its translation is CASNGAGNTIYF.

The sample holds a few counts of this clone. The chain carries TRBV7-8 and TRBJ2-5; tentative D call: TRBD2 (6 bases). Trimming took off 5 bases at V and 2 bases at J, with 12 bases between the two ends. Germline-derived CDR1 and CDR2 are SGHVS and FQNEAQ. This CDR3 is 14 amino acids long. CDR3: CASSLGLNQETQYF. The CDR3 coding sequence is TGTGCCAGCAGCCTGGGACTTAATCAAGAGACCCAGTACTTC.

Relative to its sample, this clone is medium-sized. J is TRBJ1-1 and V is TRBV27, with D tentatively TRBD1 (6 bases). CDR1 is MNHEY and CDR2 is SMNVEV in the germline V gene (reference sequence). There are 14 residues in the CDR3. Deletions cut 4 bases from V and 4 bases from J, with 13 bases between. The CDR3 DNA reads TGTGCCAGCAGTTATAGAACAGGGTTCACTGAAGCTTTCTTT. Encoded protein: CASSYRTGFTEAFF.

V is TRBV7-9 and J is TRBJ1-1; D call uncertain. The length of the CDR3 is 15 residues. V dropped 2 bases and J dropped 8 bases, with 18 bases sitting between them. Per the germline V gene, CDR1 is SEHNR and CDR2 is FQNEAQ (reference sequence). The CDR3, as DNA: TGTGCCAGCAGCTTAAACGTCGGGCGGGAAGCCGAAGCTTTCTTT. It codes for CASSLNVGREAEAFF.

The J gene is TRBJ2-1, the V gene TRBV6-6, with a weak D call TRBD2 (5 bases). Germline CDR1 MNHNY, CDR2 SVGAGI (reference sequence). This CDR3 comprises 13 residues. The V end was cut by 4 bases, the J end by 3 bases, with 7 bases between. The CDR3 coding sequence is TGTGCCAGCAGTTTCGAGGGCTACAATGAGCAGTTCTTC. Amino acids: CASSFEGYNEQFF.

The genes are TRBV5-8 and TRBJ2-3, with D possibly being TRBD1 (6 bases). This CDR3 spans 14 amino acids. V dropped 4 bases and J dropped 6 bases, with 15 bases sitting between them. Germline V gene lookup returns CDR1 SGHTS and CDR2 YDEGEE. The CDR3 DNA sequence: TGTGCCAGCAGCCACGCAGGGGCTGGTGATACGCAGTATTTT. It specifies CASSHAGAGDTQYF.

V and J are TRBV7-9 and TRBJ2-5, with a weak D call TRBD2 (7 bases). Per the germline V gene, CDR1 is SEHNR and CDR2 is FQNEAQ (reference sequence). The CDR3 totals 14 residues. V lost 6 bases and J lost 3, with 14 bases in between. The CDR3 DNA reads TGTGCCAGCAGTCAAGAGGGGGGGAAAGAGACCCAGTACTTC. This sequence encodes CASSQEGGKETQYF.

This sequence joins TRBV5-5 and TRBJ1-1; D might be TRBD1 (6 bases). The length of the CDR3 is 14 residues. Trimming cost V 7 bases and J 6 bases, with 19 bases left between them. Germline CDR1 reads SGHKS; CDR2 reads YYEKEE (reference sequence). The CDR3 sequence is CASGKTGTYSEAFF. The DNA for the CDR3 is TGTGCCAGCGGCAAAACAGGGACATACTCTGAAGCTTTCTTT.

The rearrangement links TRBV18 to TRBJ1-2, with TRBD1 as a possible D gene (5 bases). V was pared by 3 bases and J by 4 bases, with 9 bases between. The CDR3 is 13 residues long. From germline, CDR1 is KGHSH and CDR2 LQKENI. This CDR3 is CASSPPRAYGYTF. DNA for the CDR3: TGTGCCAGCTCACCCCCCAGGGCCTATGGCTACACCTTC.

This sequence joins TRBV6-6 and TRBJ2-1; TRBD2 agrees at 13 bases. CDR1 and CDR2 from the germline V gene are MNHNY and SVGAGI (reference sequence). V gave up 5 bases and J gave up 8 bases; unmatched junction bases: 6. The CDR3 has 15 residues. CDR3: CASSKTSGGYYEQFF. CDR3 coding DNA: TGTGCCAGCAGTAAGACTAGCGGGGGGTATTATGAGCAGTTCTTC.